Following are 29 T cell receptor beta chains from one sample sequenced in a study of T cells after yellow fever vaccination. A single record per CDR3 protein comes from TCRdb applying MiXCR to the 5' RACE reads. The sample lists 500,000 to 650,000 distinct CDR3 sequences, about 17% occurring once. Here the sequenced sample was PBMCs, taken 5 to 6 days after the first yellow fever vaccination. These receptors were taken from a man aged 18 to 35 who received the YFV17D yellow fever vaccine.

Remarks on this clonotype: This clone may be a read error of a much larger clone one base away. The CDR3 does not close with the conserved phenylalanine or tryptophan, likely indicating a read error. The chain is built from TRBV4-1 and TRBJ2-5, with no clear D. Germline CDR1 is MGHRA and CDR2 is YSYEKL. The CDR3 spans 15 residues. V was trimmed by 0 bases and J by 5 bases, leaving 13 bases between them. This CDR3 reads CASSQDPGNWETQYS. CDR3 sequence (DNA): TGCGCCAGCAGCCAAGATCCCGGCAATTGGGAGACCCAGTACTCC.

The V gene is TRBV29-1, the J gene TRBJ2-5, with 12 bases fitting TRBD2. This CDR3 is 14 amino acids long. Germline CDR1 and CDR2: SQVTM and ANQGSEA. V lost 6 bases to trimming and J lost 5 bases; unmatched junction nucleotides: 7. CDR3 sequence reads: CSVPSGGARETQYF. The CDR3 DNA sequence: TGCAGCGTCCCTAGCGGGGGGGCCAGGGAGACCCAGTACTTC. The variable domain in full, completed from reference TRBV29-1 and TRBJ2-5, reads SAVISQKPSRDICQRGTSLTIQCQVDSQVTMMFWYRQQPGQSLTLIATANQGSEATYESGFVIDKFPISRPNLTFSTLTVSNMSPEDSSIYLCSVPSGGARETQYFGPGTRLLVL.

This clonotype showed up just a few times. CDR3 nucleotides: TGCAGTGCTAGACAGGGGTCCTACAATGAGCAGTTCTTC. Its translation: CSARQGSYNEQFF. The chain carries TRBV20-1 and TRBJ2-1, with D possibly being TRBD1 (6 bases). Trimming removed 2 bases at V and 1 base at J, with 6 bases between. Germline CDR1 reads DFQATT; CDR2 reads SNEGSKA (reference sequence). This CDR3 region has 13 residues.

This clonotype was recorded at least ten times. J is TRBJ2-2 and V is TRBV27; possibly TRBD2 for D (6 bases). V shed 2 bases and J shed 7 bases, with 11 bases lying between them. Per the germline V gene, CDR1 is MNHEY and CDR2 is SMNVEV (reference sequence). The length of the CDR3 is 14 residues. CDR3 sequence (DNA): TGTGCCAGCAGTTTAGTTTTAGCGGTCGGGGAGCTGTTTTTT. It specifies CASSLVLAVGELFF.

This clonotype showed up just a few times. The J gene is TRBJ2-3, the V gene TRBV24-1, with TRBD2 matching over 8 bases. This CDR3 has 14 residues. Germline CDR1 and CDR2: KGHDR and SFDVKD. V shed 4 bases and J 3 bases; nucleotides not matched to a gene: 2. In nucleotides, the CDR3 is TGTGCCACCAGTGAGCGGGGGGTGACAGATACGCAGTATTTT. It translates to CATSERGVTDTQYF.

This sequence joins TRBV4-1 and TRBJ2-3; no clear D gene. V was pared by 4 bases and J by 5 bases, with 16 bases between. The CDR3 sequence is 15 residues long. The germline V gene encodes CDR1 MGHRA and CDR2 YSYEKL. The CDR3 spells CASSLSAVIRDTQYF. The CDR3 DNA follows: TGCGCCAGCAGCCTCTCGGCTGTCATCCGAGATACGCAGTATTTT.

The genes are TRBV4-3 and TRBJ1-1; D uncertain. The CDR3 sequence is 15 residues long. CDR1 and CDR2 (germline): LGHNA, YSLEER. Trimming pared 0 bases from V and 4 bases from J, leaving 12 bases between. As DNA, the CDR3 is TGCGCCAGCAGCCAAGATCATGGGTACGGCACTGAAGCTTTCTTT. This encodes CASSQDHGYGTEAFF.

The chain employs TRBV12-3 or TRBV12-4 and TRBJ1-2; no firm D call. V was clipped by 9 bases and J by 0 bases, with 11 bases between them. The length of the CDR3 is 13 residues. CDR3 bases: TGTGCCAGTAAGCGTCAGACTAACTATGGCTACACCTTC. Translating gives CASKRQTNYGYTF.

V gene TRBV5-1 combines with J gene TRBJ1-2; 9 bases align to TRBD1. V shed 4 bases, J shed 6 bases, and the junction held 7 bases outside the gene matches. This CDR3 comprises 14 residues. CDR1 and CDR2 (germline): SGHRS, YFSETQ. The CDR3 spells CASSITGGLDGYTF. The DNA for the CDR3 is TGCGCCAGCAGCATCACAGGGGGCCTTGATGGCTACACCTTC.

The chain has TRBV5-5 and TRBJ1-2; 8 nucleotides agree with TRBD1. The CDR3 loop spans 17 amino acids. V lost 4 bases, J lost 6 bases, and 17 bases stayed unmatched. CDR1 is SGHKS and CDR2 is YYEKEE in the germline V gene (reference sequence). The CDR3 coding sequence is TGTGCCAGCAGCGACTCCGGGACAGGTGAGGGCCGTGATGGCTACACCTTC. Protein product: CASSDSGTGEGRDGYTF.

Ten or more counts support this clonotype. The rearrangement links TRBV5-6 to TRBJ2-1; D is uncertain. The CDR3 runs to 11 residues. Germline V CDR1 and CDR2: SGHDT, YYEEEE. V gave up 6 bases and J gave up 4 bases, with 5 bases separating them. The CDR3: CASTGYNEQFF. The CDR3 nucleotides read TGTGCCAGCACTGGGTACAATGAGCAGTTCTTC.

CDR3 coding DNA: TGTGCCAGCAGTTTAAGGAGTTCCAATGAGCAGTTCTTC. Residues: CASSLRSSNEQFF. The V and J genes are TRBV28 and TRBJ2-1; no reliable D call. With 2 bases removed from V and 6 bases from J, the gap between germline ends came to 8 bases. Germline V gene sequence: CDR1 MDHEN, CDR2 SYDVKM. The CDR3 extends over 13 amino acids. The full variable domain, in which reference TRBV28 and TRBJ2-1 provide the parts outside the CDR3, is DVKVTQSSRYLVKRTGEKVFLECVQDMDHENMFWYRQDPGLGLRLIYFSYDVKMKEKGDIPEGYSVSREKKERFSLILESASTNQTSMYLCASSLRSSNEQFFGPGTRLTVL.

This clonotype turned up a few times. The chain has TRBV9 and TRBJ2-1, with D maybe TRBD1 (6 bases). CDR3 length equals 14 residues. V was shortened by 4 bases and J by 7 bases, with 15 bases between the two germline ends. Germline CDR1 reads SGDLS; CDR2 reads YYNGEE. CDR3 residues: CASSLSTGSNEQFF. CDR3 DNA sequence: TGTGCCAGCAGCTTAAGTACAGGGTCAAATGAGCAGTTCTTC.

The chain recombines TRBV4-1 with TRBJ2-6; the D is unclear. Germline CDR1 reads MGHRA; CDR2 reads YSYEKL. CDR3 length: 16 amino acids. Trimming removed 1 base from V and 0 bases from J, with 7 bases in between. The chain's CDR3 is CASSQVAVSGANVLTF. The CDR3 region has the DNA TGCGCCAGCAGCCAAGTGGCAGTCTCTGGGGCCAACGTCCTGACTTTC.

This clonotype has a handful of counts. This chain uses TRBV6-2 or TRBV6-3 with TRBJ2-7, with D maybe TRBD1 (7 bases). V shed 0 bases and J shed 5 bases, with 23 bases lying between them. The CDR3 runs to 18 residues. From germline, CDR1 is MNHEY and CDR2 SVGEGT. CDR3 sequence reads: CASSYSTPGDSVRDEQYF. The CDR3 nucleotides read TGTGCCAGCAGTTACTCGACCCCGGGGGACAGCGTTCGGGACGAGCAGTACTTC.

This chain connects TRBV29-1 to TRBJ1-5, with no clear D. Trimming cost V 3 bases and J 3 bases, with 9 bases left between them. The CDR3 loop spans 13 amino acids. Germline V gene sequence: CDR1 SQVTM, CDR2 ANQGSEA. This CDR3 reads CSVEQEPNQPQHF. CDR3 in DNA: TGCAGCGTTGAGCAAGAGCCCAATCAGCCCCAGCATTTT. The full variable domain, with the rest looked up from reference TRBV29-1 and TRBJ1-5, is SAVISQKPSRDICQRGTSLTIQCQVDSQVTMMFWYRQQPGQSLTLIATANQGSEATYESGFVIDKFPISRPNLTFSTLTVSNMSPEDSSIYLCSVEQEPNQPQHFGDGTRLSIL.

This clonotype was seen only a few times. The chain carries TRBV6-5 and TRBJ1-5; D might be TRBD1 (6 bases). Trimming removed 4 bases from V and 4 bases from J, with 17 bases in between. The CDR3 covers 16 residues. Germline values: CDR1 MNHEY, CDR2 SVGAGI. The CDR3 spells CASSSRGAGGNQPQHF. The CDR3 region has the DNA TGTGCCAGCAGTTCCCGGGGGGCCGGAGGGAATCAGCCCCAGCATTTT.

The chain is built from TRBV5-1 and TRBJ2-4; D gene uncertain. The germline CDR1 and CDR2 sequences are SGHRS and YFSETQ. The V end was cut by 2 bases, the J end by 5 bases, with 8 bases between. The CDR3 spans 13 residues. The CDR3 nucleotides read TGCGCCAGCAGCTTTTCTCAGGAAAACATTCAGTACTTC. It encodes CASSFSQENIQYF.

The rearrangement joins TRBV3-1 to TRBJ2-3, with D hard to call. Between the trimmed V and J ends, which lost 4 bases and 11 bases, there was a span of 16 bases. The CDR3 sequence is 13 residues long. Germline CDR1 LGHDT, CDR2 YNNKEL (reference sequence). In nucleotides, the CDR3 is TGTGCCAGCAGCCCGAACTTAGTCGTTGAGCAGTATTTT. Translation: CASSPNLVVEQYF.

This clonotype was seen a few times. The chain recombines TRBV4-1 with TRBJ2-3, with a possible D match to TRBD2 (5 bases). The germline V and J ends were trimmed by 2 bases and 7 bases, with 22 bases remaining between them. Germline assignment: CDR1 MGHRA and CDR2 YSYEKL. This CDR3 comprises 17 residues. The DNA of the CDR3 is TGCGCCAGCAGCCAACTTTCGGGGAGCGGAACCTTACATACGCAGTATTTT. Protein product: CASSQLSGSGTLHTQYF.

This clonotype turned up a few times. The chain is built from TRBV7-2 and TRBJ2-7; D not resolved. Germline CDR1 is SGHTA and CDR2 is FQGNSA. V was pared by 3 bases and J by 2 bases, with 11 bases between. CDR3 size: 14 residues. This CDR3 reads CASSLKGSTYEQYV. The CDR3 coding sequence is TGTGCCAGCAGCTTGAAAGGGTCTACCTACGAGCAGTACGTC.

A few counts support this clonotype. This CDR3 is CSASSNRASSYNEQFF. The CDR3 region has the DNA TGCAGTGCTAGTTCGAACCGGGCTAGCTCCTACAATGAGCAGTTCTTC. The rearrangement links TRBV20-1 to TRBJ2-1; D ambiguous. Looked up from germline, CDR1 is DFQATT and CDR2 is SNEGSKA (reference sequence). Between the trimmed V and J ends, which lost 3 bases and 0 bases, there was a span of 15 bases. The CDR3 sequence is 16 residues long.

This clonotype was seen more than once but under ten times. The chain recombines TRBV15 with TRBJ2-2, with TRBD2 identical over 9 bases. The length of the CDR3 is 18 residues. Germline V gives CDR1 LNHNV, CDR2 YYDKDF (reference sequence). The V segment lost 5 bases and the J segment 5 bases; nucleotides outside the gene matches: 15. Written as DNA, the CDR3 is TGTGCCACCAGCCGCCGGGCCGCGGGGGGGCCAAGGACCGGGGAGCTGTTTTTT. Translating it yields CATSRRAAGGPRTGELFF.

The chain recombines TRBV4-3 with TRBJ2-1, with 8 bases that match TRBD2. V trimming: 0 bases; J trimming: 5 bases; junction bases outside the gene matches: 9. The CDR3 has 17 amino acids. CDR1 LGHNA and CDR2 YSLEER come from the germline V gene. Written as DNA, the CDR3 is TGCGCCAGCAGCCAAGAGACGGGACGGGGGGGCCACAATGAGCAGTTCTTC. This translates into CASSQETGRGGHNEQFF.

This clonotype appeared a few times. The V call is TRBV4-1, the J call TRBJ2-7, with a possible D match to TRBD1 (6 bases). Per the germline V gene, CDR1 is MGHRA and CDR2 is YSYEKL. The CDR3 has 18 residues. Trimming took 4 bases from V and 4 from J, leaving 26 bases between them. The DNA for the CDR3 is TGCGCCAGCAGCCGAATACCCGGGCCTGGCAGGGGAGTATACGAGCAGTACTTC. Its protein product is CASSRIPGPGRGVYEQYF.

V gene TRBV6-1 combines with J gene TRBJ2-3; a weak D match, TRBD1 (5 bases). Deletions cut 5 bases from V and 2 bases from J, with 14 bases between. There are 15 residues in the CDR3. CDR1 and CDR2 (germline): MNHNS, SASEGT. As DNA, the CDR3 is TGTGCCAGCAGTCTCCGTTTCAGGGCCACAGATACGCAGTATTTT. Amino acid sequence: CASSLRFRATDTQYF.

The chain employs TRBV6-2 or TRBV6-3 and TRBJ2-1; 10 bases are shared with TRBD2. Germline V CDR1 and CDR2: MNHEY, SVGEGT. The CDR3 has 19 amino acids. Trimming at V came to 0 bases and at J to 4 bases, leaving 12 bases not matched to a gene. The CDR3: CASSYSFFQRGGNYNEQFF. CDR3 sequence (DNA): TGTGCCAGCAGTTACTCGTTTTTCCAGCGGGGGGGCAATTACAATGAGCAGTTCTTC.

This chain links TRBV6-8 with TRBJ2-2, with a weak D call TRBD1 (6 bases). In germline, CDR1 is MNHGY, CDR2 SAAAGT. Trimming removed 5 bases at V and 1 base at J, with 11 bases between. This CDR3 contains 15 residues. Here the CDR3 reads CASSVRDKNTGELFF. CDR3 DNA sequence: TGTGCCAGCAGTGTCCGGGACAAGAACACCGGGGAGCTGTTTTTT.

The chain recombines TRBV10-3 with TRBJ2-2; 14 bases match TRBD2. This CDR3 region has 17 residues. Germline V lookup: CDR1 ENHRY, CDR2 SYGVKD. Trimming took 7 bases from V and 4 from J; bases not matched to a gene: 8. CDR3 amino acids: CAITRTSGGPGTGELFF. CDR3 nucleotide sequence: TGTGCCATCACTCGGACTAGCGGGGGGCCTGGCACCGGGGAGCTGTTTTTT.